The 6 T cell receptor beta chains reported below all come from one sample, sequenced in a study of blood T cell repertoires in COVID-19. Assay used: immunoSEQ multiplex PCR; TCRdb lists only in-frame clones, some missing. The sample has 350,000 to 400,000 clones; around nine tenths are singletons. Input material: peripheral blood. Receptors originate from a woman aged 60-75 years with COVID-19, enrolled during active disease.

The chain uses TRBV19 and TRBJ1-5, with TRBD1 matching over 8 bases. The CDR3 runs to 14 residues. The trim removed 2 bases at V and 6 bases at J, leaving 3 bases unmatched. The germline V gene encodes CDR1 LNHDA and CDR2 SQIVND (reference sequence). The CDR3 reads CASSITGGFQPQHF. CDR3 sequence (DNA): TGTGCCAGTAGTATAACAGGGGGGTTTCAGCCCCAGCATTTT.

This clone was recorded once. This rearrangement joins TRBV5-5 to TRBJ1-6; D might be TRBD1 (6 bases). The CDR3 runs to 18 residues. Deletions cut 2 bases from V and 0 bases from J, with 15 bases between. Germline lookup yields CDR1 SGHKS and CDR2 YYEKEE (reference sequence). CDR3 sequence (DNA): TGTGCCAGCAGCTTACTGCCCGGGGGGCGCTCCTATAATTCACCCCTCCACTTT. Translated, it gives CASSLLPGGRSYNSPLHF.

The chain combines TRBV20-1 with TRBJ2-3; 8 positions agree with TRBD1. CDR3 length equals 11 residues. V lost 4 bases to trimming and J lost 9 bases; unmatched junction nucleotides: 3. Germline V gives CDR1 DFQATT, CDR2 SNEGSKA (reference sequence). The CDR3 region is CSAMTGDTQYF. DNA of the CDR3: TGCAGTGCTATGACAGGGGACACGCAGTATTTT.

The chain combines TRBV9 with TRBJ2-1; D is unclear. CDR1 is SGDLS and CDR2 is YYNGEE in the germline V gene. This CDR3 is 15 amino acids long. V was cut by 0 bases and J by 3 bases, with 10 bases left in between. CDR3 sequence (DNA): TGTGCCAGCAGCGTAGCCACGCTTAGCTACAATGAGCAGTTCTTC. It specifies CASSVATLSYNEQFF.

The gene calls are TRBV5-4 and TRBJ2-3, with D possibly TRBD1 on 6 matching bases. Deletions cut 1 base from V and 0 bases from J, with 9 bases between. The CDR3 is made up of 15 amino acids. From germline, CDR1 is SGHNT and CDR2 YYREEE (reference sequence). The CDR3 spells CASSLWGRSTDTQYF. The CDR3 nucleotides are TGTGCCAGCAGCTTGTGGGGGCGCAGCACAGATACGCAGTATTTT. Combining the CDR3 with reference TRBV5-4 and TRBJ2-3 gives the whole variable domain ETGVTQSPTHLIKTRGQQVTLRCSSQSGHNTVSWYQQALGQGPQFIFQYYREEENGRGNFPPRFSGLQFPNYSSELNVNALELDDSALYLCASSLWGRSTDTQYFGPGTRLTVL.

V and J are TRBV7-3 and TRBJ1-4; 7 bases are a match to TRBD1. Germline V gene data show CDR1 as SGHTA and CDR2 as FQGTGA. The CDR3 runs 13 residues. The J segment lost 8 bases and the V segment lost 1 base, leaving 1 base of the junction unmatched. Here the CDR3 DNA reads TGTGCCAGCAGCTTAATCAGGGGGGAAAAACTGTTTTTT. It yields the protein CASSLIRGEKLFF.